This TCR beta chain was captured in a study of tumor and adjacent non-tumor tissue in lung cancer (dated by TCRdb to about 2018). A note on the overall study: The cohort included approximately 13 adenocarcinoma, 2 squamous cell carcinoma and 1 small cell lung cancer patients. Bulk TCRbeta repertoires were compared between lung tumor tissue and matched distant non-tumor lung tissue obtained from approximately 15 lung cancer patients. About 30 paired specimens, one tumor and one normal lung sample per patient, were profiled by TCRbeta CDR3 sequencing. In total, sequencing yielded approximately 130,000,000 productive TCRbeta reads, which works out to an average of approximately 4 million reads per sample. The 15 enrolled patients, of whom 10 were men and 5 were women, were aged about 30 to 85 years and were diagnosed with TNM stage I to III disease. The full study reports these points: The top 100 clones accounted for a significantly larger cumulative portion of the repertoire in normal lung than in tumor tissue. TCR diversity was significantly higher in younger patients, and greater tumor TCR diversity was associated with shorter overall survival and shorter disease-free survival. Only around 15 patients were included in the cohort, and the need for larger samples and more detailed clinical data was noted by the authors. Tumor tissue showed significantly greater TCR diversity (inverse Simpson) than normal lung tissue (approximately 430 vs 150, P = 0.0075, Mann-Whitney U test). Neither the sequencing platform nor unique molecular identifiers are mentioned in the methods. Peripheral blood was not sequenced, so blood TCRbeta repertoires in these lung cancer patients were not examined.

RNA was isolated from bulk, unsorted tissue, and RNA quality was assessed with a NanoDrop ND-1000 and an Agilent 2100. Newly diagnosed lung cancer patients without prior chemotherapy who had been admitted for thoracic surgery in China between August and November 2014 were enrolled as donors. The study excluded patients who had received radiotherapy or chemotherapy before or who had another cancer at the same time. Pieces of surgical tissue measuring about 1-2 cm3 were kept in RNAlater solution and stored at -80 degrees C until use. This clonotype came up once. The target of this receptor is not known. Base quality data are lacking; no much larger clone is found one base away. One read alone makes for weak evidence. The library was obtained by multiplex PCR. These reads were obtained on an Illumina HiSeq 2500. TCRbeta libraries were constructed through three rounds of nested PCR with primers (Table S4) according to protocols adapted from ARM-PCR. Before sequencing, PCR products in the 200-500 bp range were cut out of the gel and cleaned up using the QIAquick gel extraction kit. The original pipeline was this. Reads were cleaned using Trimmomatic, were merged into complete CDR3 sequences using FLASH, and were assigned to V(D)J germline segments using MiTCR. Clonal diversity was computed as the inverse Simpson's index with VDJtools. Productive reads were defined as in-frame sequences without a premature stop codon. The public reads were run again by TCRdb, first through fastp at Q25 and then through MiXCR, and only productive beta chains were kept. Rows are unified per CDR3 protein, each entry keeping the most common DNA and genes. TCRdb's processing, not the study's, gives the V and J calls here. This sample comprises 84,000 or so distinct CDR3 sequences, 61% of them detected only once. Jointly, the top ten make up around 14% of the sample.

The CDR1 and CDR2 encoded by the germline V gene are SQVTM and ANQGSEA. Trimming leaves V shorter by 8 bases and J shorter by 7 bases, with the junction holding 21 bases beyond the gene matches. The CDR3 has 16 amino acids, counting the end cysteine and phenylalanine. Here the CDR3 DNA is all that survives: 48 bases in frame from base 1. Recombination joined TRBV29-1 with TRBJ2-7; 9 of the junction bases match TRBD1. The clonotype was recovered from a man aged 70 or older with non-small cell lung cancer. The sample taken for sequencing was lung tumor tissue. DNA sequence: TGCAGCCTCCGACCTGGATCTACAGGGGGCCCTCGTGAGCAGTACTTC. Its amino acids are CSLRPGSTGGPREQYF.